In this sample, the clone carrying this T cell receptor (beta chain) turned up once. This CDR3 has 14 residues. Trimming took off 0 bases at V and 7 bases at J, with 14 bases between the two ends. CDR1 is SGHRS and CDR2 is YFSETQ in the germline V gene. This sample was taken from a study of OX40 agonist ivuxolimab in advanced cancers. Looking at the study overall: Patients assigned to dose escalation were diagnosed with hepatocellular carcinoma, melanoma, renal cell or head and neck cancer. Three dose-escalation patients had partial responses: one with hepatocellular carcinoma and two with cutaneous melanoma.

Here immunoSEQ multiplex PCR was the method, and the copy in TCRdb shows in-frame clones only, minus some. The data show roughly 80,000 clones, about 87% seen once. Source: CD4+ or CD8+ T cells sorted from blood, taken in a trial of the OX40 agonist ivuxolimab. The clonotype originates from an adult with an advanced solid tumor such as melanoma, head and neck, liver or kidney cancer. The J gene is TRBJ2-7, the V gene TRBV5-1, with D perhaps matching TRBD1 or TRBD2 (6 bases each). CDR3 residues: CASSLATGAGEQYF. Written as DNA, the CDR3 is TGCGCCAGCAGCTTGGCGACGGGGGCGGGTGAGCAGTACTTC.